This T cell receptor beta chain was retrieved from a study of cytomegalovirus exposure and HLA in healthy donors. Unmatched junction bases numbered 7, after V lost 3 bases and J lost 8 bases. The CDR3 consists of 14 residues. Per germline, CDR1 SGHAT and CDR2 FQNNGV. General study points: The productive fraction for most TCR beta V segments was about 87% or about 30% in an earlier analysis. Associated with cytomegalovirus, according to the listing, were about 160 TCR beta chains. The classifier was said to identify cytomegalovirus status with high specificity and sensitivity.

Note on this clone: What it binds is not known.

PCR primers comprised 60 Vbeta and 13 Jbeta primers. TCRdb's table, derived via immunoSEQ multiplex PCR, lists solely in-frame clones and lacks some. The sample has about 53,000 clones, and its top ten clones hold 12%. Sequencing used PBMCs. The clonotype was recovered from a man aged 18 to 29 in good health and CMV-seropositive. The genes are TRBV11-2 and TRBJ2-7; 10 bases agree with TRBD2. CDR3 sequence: CASSLLAGDRKQYF. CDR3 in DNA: TGTGCCAGCAGCTTGCTAGCGGGAGATCGGAAGCAGTACTTC.